The subject of this entry is one TCR beta chain. Its antigen is still unknown. This record comes from a study of beta chain features in type 1 diabetes. The wider study: On cell yields, gender and age, patients and healthy donors were similar.

Broader study findings: Type 1 diabetes patients had moderately but significantly shorter TCRB CDR3s in all four CD4+ subsets.

Only one heparinised blood draw was taken per donor, and its volume averaged roughly 120 mL. The investigators reverse transcribed all of the isolated RNA, so they sequenced expressed TCRB transcripts. Assay: immunoSEQ multiplex PCR; the TCRdb copy retains only in-frame clones and omits some. The data show approximately 270,000 clones, 14% seen once. The CDR3 has 12 amino acids. Trimming removed 8 bases from V and 4 bases from J; junction bases left unmatched: 4. The germline gives CDR1 MNHEY, CDR2 SMNVEV (reference sequence). The sample consisted of naive CD4+ T cells from blood. V and J are TRBV27 and TRBJ1-2, with TRBD1 matching over 7 bases. The TCR comes from a man younger than 45 with type 1 diabetes. The CDR3 nucleotides are TGTGCCAGCCGGGGACAGACCTATGGCTACACCTTC. Residues: CASRGQTYGYTF.